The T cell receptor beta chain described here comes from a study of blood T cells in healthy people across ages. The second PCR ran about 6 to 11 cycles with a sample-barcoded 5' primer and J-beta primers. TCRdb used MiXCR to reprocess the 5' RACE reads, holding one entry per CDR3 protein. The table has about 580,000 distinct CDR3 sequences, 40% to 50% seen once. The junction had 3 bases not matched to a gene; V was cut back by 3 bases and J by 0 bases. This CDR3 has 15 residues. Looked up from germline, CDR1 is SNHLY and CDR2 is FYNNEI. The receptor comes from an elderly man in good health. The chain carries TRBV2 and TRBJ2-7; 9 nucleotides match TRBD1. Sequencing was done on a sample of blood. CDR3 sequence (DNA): TGTGCCAGCAGTGACACGGGACAGGGCTCCTACGAGCAGTACTTC. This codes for CASSDTGQGSYEQYF.